The 3 T cell receptor beta chains listed next were all sequenced from one sample in a study of blood T cell repertoires in COVID-19. Profiling relied on immunoSEQ multiplex PCR, and the TCRdb table lists in-frame clones only, not all of them. Of a few hundred thousand clones listed, under 85% were seen once; the top ten hold 1.5% to 2%. The specimen sequenced was peripheral blood. The receptors here all came from a man aged 30-40 years who had recovered from COVID-19.

The chain uses TRBV12-3 or TRBV12-4 and TRBJ1-2; no firm D call. Trimming left V 1 base short and J 8 bases short, with 8 bases between. CDR3 length equals 12 residues. CDR3 coding DNA: TGTGCCAGCAGTTTAGGAAGCAGGGGCTACACCTTC. Translated, it gives CASSLGSRGYTF.

This clone has just a few counts. The chain employs TRBV5-1 and TRBJ2-7; 9 bases agree with TRBD2. Trimming cost V 5 bases and J 6 bases; bases outside gene matches: 6. Germline V gene sequence: CDR1 SGHRS, CDR2 YFSETQ. CDR3 length: 13 amino acids. For the CDR3, the DNA is TGCGCCAGCAGGGATGCGGGGGGGTTCGAGCAGTACTTC. Translated, it gives CASRDAGGFEQYF. Based on the CDR3 plus reference TRBV5-1 and TRBJ2-7, the full variable domain is KAGVTQTPRYLIKTRGQQVTLSCSPISGHRSVSWYQQTPGQGLQFLFEYFSETQRNKGNFPGRFSGRQFSNSRSEMNVSTLELGDSALYLCASRDAGGFEQYFGPGTRLTVT.

The chain recombines TRBV21-1 with TRBJ2-7; the DNA was not used to check the table's D call, TRBD1. TRBV21-1 corresponds to a pseudogene. The CDR3 spans 11 residues. In DNA form, the CDR3 reads TGTGCCAGCAAGGGGGTCTACGAGCAGTACTTC. It codes for CASKGVYEQYF.